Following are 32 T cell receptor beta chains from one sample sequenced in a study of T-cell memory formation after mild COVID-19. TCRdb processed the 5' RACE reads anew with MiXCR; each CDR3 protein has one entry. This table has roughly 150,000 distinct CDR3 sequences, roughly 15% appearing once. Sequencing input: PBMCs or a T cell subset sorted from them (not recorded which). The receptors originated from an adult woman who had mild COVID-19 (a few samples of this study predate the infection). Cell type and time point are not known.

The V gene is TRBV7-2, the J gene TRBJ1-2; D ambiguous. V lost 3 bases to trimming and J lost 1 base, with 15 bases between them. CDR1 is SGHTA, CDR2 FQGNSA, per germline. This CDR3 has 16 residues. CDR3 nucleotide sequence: TGTGCCAGCAGCTTGAGAGGAACTGGGGATAACTATGGCTACACCTTC. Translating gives CASSLRGTGDNYGYTF.

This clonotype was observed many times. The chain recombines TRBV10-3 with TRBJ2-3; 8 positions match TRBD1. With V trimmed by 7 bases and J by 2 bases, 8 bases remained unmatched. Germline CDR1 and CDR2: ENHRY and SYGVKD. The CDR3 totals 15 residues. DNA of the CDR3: TGTGCCATCAATCCGGGGACAGGCCTCACAGATACGCAGTATTTT. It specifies CAINPGTGLTDTQYF.

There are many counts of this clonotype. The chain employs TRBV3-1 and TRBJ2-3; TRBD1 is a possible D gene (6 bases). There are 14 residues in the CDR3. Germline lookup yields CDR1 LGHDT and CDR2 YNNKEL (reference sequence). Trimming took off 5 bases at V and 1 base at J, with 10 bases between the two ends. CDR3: CASSLQGGTDTQYF. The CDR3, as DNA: TGTGCCAGCAGCTTACAGGGCGGCACAGATACGCAGTATTTT.

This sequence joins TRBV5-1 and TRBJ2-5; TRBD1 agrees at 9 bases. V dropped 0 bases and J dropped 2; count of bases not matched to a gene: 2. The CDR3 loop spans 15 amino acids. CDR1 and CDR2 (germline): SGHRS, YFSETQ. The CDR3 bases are TGCGCCAGCAGCTTGGCCGGGACAGGGCAAGAGACCCAGTACTTC. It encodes CASSLAGTGQETQYF.

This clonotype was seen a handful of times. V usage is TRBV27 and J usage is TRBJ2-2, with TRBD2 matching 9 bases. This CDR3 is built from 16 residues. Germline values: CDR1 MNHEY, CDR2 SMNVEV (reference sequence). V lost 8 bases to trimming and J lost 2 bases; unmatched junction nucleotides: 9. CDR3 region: CASHFSGSLNTGELFF. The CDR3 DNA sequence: TGTGCCAGCCACTTTAGCGGGAGCTTAAACACCGGGGAGCTGTTTTTT.

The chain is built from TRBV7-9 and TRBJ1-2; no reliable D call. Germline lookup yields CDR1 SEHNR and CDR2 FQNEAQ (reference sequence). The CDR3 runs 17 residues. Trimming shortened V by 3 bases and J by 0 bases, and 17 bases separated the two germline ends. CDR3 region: CASSLLPGSSPNYGYTF. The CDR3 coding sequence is TGTGCCAGCAGCTTGTTGCCAGGTTCCAGCCCTAACTATGGCTACACCTTC.

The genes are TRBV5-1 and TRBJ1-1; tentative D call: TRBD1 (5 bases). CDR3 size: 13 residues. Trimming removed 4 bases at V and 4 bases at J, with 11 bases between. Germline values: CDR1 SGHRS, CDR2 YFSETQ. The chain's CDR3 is CASSDWGTTEAFF. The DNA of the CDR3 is TGCGCCAGCAGCGATTGGGGGACCACTGAAGCTTTCTTT.

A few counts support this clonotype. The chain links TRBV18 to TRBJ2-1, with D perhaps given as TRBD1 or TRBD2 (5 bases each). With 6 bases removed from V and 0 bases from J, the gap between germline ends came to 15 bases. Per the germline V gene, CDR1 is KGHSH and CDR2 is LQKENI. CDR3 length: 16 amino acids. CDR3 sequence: CASSPRGFRSYNEQFF. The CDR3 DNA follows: TGTGCCAGCTCTCCGAGGGGTTTCCGCTCCTACAATGAGCAGTTCTTC.

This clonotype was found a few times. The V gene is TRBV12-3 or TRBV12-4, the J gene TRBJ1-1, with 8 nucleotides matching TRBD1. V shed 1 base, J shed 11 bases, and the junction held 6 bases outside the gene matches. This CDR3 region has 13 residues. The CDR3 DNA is TGTGCCAGCAGTTTAGGGACAGGGCAGAGGGCTTTCTTT. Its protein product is CASSLGTGQRAFF.

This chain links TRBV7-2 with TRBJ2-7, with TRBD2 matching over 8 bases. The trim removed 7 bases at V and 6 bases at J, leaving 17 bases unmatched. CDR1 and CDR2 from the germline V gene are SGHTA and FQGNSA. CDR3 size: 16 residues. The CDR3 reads CASTFTSRAGAPEQYF. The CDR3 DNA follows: TGTGCCAGCACCTTTACGTCCCGAGCGGGAGCTCCCGAGCAGTACTTC.

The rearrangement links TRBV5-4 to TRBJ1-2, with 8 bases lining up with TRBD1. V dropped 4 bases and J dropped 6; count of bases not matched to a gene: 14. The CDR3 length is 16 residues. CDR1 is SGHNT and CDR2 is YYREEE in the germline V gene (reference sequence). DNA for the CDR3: TGTGCCAGCAGCCCCTCGACAGGGGCCTATCCAAATGGCTACACCTTC. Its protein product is CASSPSTGAYPNGYTF.

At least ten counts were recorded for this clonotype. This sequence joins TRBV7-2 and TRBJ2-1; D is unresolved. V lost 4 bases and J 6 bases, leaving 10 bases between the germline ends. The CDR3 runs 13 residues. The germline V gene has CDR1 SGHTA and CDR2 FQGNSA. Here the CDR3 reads CASSYGPSNEQFF. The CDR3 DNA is TGTGCCAGCAGCTACGGACCAAGCAATGAGCAGTTCTTC. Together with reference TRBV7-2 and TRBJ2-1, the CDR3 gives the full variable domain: GAGVSQSPSNKVTEKGKDVELRCDPISGHTALYWYRQSLGQGLEFLIYFQGNSAPDKSGLPSDRFSAERTGGSVSTLTIQRTQQEDSAVYLCASSYGPSNEQFFGPGTRLTVL.

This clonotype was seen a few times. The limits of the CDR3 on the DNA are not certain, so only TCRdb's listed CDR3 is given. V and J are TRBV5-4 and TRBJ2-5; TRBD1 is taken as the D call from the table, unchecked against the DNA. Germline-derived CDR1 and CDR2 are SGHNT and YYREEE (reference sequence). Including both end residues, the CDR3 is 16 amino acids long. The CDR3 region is CASSSSDRGPAETQYF.

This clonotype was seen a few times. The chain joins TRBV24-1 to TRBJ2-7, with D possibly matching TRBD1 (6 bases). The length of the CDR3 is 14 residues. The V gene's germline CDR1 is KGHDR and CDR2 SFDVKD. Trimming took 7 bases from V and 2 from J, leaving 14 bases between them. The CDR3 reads CATSDKQGPYEQYF. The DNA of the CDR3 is TGTGCCACCAGCGATAAACAGGGACCCTACGAGCAGTACTTC.

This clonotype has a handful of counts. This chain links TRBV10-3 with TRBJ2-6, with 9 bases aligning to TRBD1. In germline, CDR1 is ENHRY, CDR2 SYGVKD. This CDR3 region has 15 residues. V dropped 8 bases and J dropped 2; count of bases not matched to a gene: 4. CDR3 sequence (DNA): TGTGCCATCGGGACAGGGTCCCCTGGGGCCAACGTCCTGACTTTC. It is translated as CAIGTGSPGANVLTF.

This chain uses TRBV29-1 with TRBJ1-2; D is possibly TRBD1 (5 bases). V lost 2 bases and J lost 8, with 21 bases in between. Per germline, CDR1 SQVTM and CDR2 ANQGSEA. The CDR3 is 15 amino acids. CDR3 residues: CSVESRAANYGGYTF. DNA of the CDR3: TGCAGCGTTGAAAGCAGGGCGGCTAACTATGGGGGCTACACCTTC.

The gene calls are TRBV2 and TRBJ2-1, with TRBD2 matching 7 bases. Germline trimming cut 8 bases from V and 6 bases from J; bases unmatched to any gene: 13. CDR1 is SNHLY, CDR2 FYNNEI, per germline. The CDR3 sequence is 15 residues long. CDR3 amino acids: CASGYAGESVNEQFF. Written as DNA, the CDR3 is TGTGCCAGCGGATACGCGGGAGAAAGTGTCAATGAGCAGTTCTTC.

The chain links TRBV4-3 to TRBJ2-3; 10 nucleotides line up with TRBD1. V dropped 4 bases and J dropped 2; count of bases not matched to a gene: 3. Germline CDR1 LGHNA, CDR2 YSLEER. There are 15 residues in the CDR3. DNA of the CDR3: TGCGCCAGCAGCCGCGACAGGGGGCTCACAGATACGCAGTATTTT. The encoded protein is CASSRDRGLTDTQYF.

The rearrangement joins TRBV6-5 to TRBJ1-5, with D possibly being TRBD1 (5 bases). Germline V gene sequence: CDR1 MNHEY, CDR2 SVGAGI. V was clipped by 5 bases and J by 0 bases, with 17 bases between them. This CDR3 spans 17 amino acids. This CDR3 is CASSPGRASFSNQPQHF. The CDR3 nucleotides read TGTGCCAGCAGTCCGGGACGCGCCTCGTTTAGCAATCAGCCCCAGCATTTT.

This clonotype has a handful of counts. The CDR3 nucleotides are TGTGCCACCAGTGACCCGACTAGTCCCCAAGAGACCCAGTACTTC. Translated: CATSDPTSPQETQYF. The gene calls are TRBV24-1 and TRBJ2-5; a weak D match, TRBD2 (6 bases). The CDR3 extends over 15 amino acids. Germline V lookup: CDR1 KGHDR, CDR2 SFDVKD. V was pared by 4 bases and J by 1 base, with 12 bases between.

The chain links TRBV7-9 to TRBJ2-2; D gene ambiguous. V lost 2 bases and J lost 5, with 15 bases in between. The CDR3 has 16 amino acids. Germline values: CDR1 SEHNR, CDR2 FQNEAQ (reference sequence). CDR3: CASSLYGAQRTGELFF. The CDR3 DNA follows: TGTGCCAGCAGCTTATATGGCGCTCAACGGACCGGGGAGCTGTTTTTT.

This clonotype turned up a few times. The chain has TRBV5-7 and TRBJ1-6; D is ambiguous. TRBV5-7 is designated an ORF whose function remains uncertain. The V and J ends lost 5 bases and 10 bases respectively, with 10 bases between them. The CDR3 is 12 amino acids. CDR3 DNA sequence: TGTGCCAGCAGTTTCGGACCATCACCCCTCCACTTT. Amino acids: CASSFGPSPLHF.

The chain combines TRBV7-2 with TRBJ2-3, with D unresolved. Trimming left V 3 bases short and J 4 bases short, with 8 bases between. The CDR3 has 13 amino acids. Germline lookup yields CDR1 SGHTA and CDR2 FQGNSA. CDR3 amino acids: CASSLQSADTQYF. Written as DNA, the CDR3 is TGTGCCAGCAGCTTGCAGTCCGCAGATACGCAGTATTTT.

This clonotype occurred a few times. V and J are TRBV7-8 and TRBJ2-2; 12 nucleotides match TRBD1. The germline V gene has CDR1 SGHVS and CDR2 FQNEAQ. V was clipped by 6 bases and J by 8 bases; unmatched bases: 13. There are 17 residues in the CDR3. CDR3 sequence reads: CASRKAGGTGGLGELFF. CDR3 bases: TGTGCCAGCAGGAAAGCCGGCGGGACAGGGGGCTTGGGGGAGCTGTTTTTT.

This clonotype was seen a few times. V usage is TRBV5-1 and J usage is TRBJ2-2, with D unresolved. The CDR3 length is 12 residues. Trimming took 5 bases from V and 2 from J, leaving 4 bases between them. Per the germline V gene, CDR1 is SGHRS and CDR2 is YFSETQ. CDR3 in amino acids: CASRLNTGELFF. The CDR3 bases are TGCGCCAGCAGATTAAACACCGGGGAGCTGTTTTTT. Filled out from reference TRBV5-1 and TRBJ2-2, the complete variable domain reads KAGVTQTPRYLIKTRGQQVTLSCSPISGHRSVSWYQQTPGQGLQFLFEYFSETQRNKGNFPGRFSGRQFSNSRSEMNVSTLELGDSALYLCASRLNTGELFFGEGSRLTVL.

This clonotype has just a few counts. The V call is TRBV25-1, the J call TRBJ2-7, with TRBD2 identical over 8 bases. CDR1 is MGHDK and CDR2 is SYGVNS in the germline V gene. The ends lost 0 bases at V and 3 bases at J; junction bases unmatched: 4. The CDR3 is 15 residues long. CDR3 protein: CASSEYGGGSYEQYF. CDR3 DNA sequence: TGTGCCAGCAGTGAATACGGCGGGGGGAGCTACGAGCAGTACTTC.

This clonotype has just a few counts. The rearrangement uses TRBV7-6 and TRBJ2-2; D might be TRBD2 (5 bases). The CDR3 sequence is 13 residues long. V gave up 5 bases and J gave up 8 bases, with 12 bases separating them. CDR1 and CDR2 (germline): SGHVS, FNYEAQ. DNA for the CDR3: TGTGCCAGCAGCCCCGGGATAGCGGGGGAGCTGTTTTTT. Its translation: CASSPGIAGELFF.

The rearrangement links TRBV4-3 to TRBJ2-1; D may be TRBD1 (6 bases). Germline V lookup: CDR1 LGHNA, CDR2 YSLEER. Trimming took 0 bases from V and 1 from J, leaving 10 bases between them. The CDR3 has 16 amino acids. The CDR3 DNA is TGCGCCAGCAGCCAAGAAGCCAGGGGTTCCTACAATGAGCAGTTCTTC. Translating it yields CASSQEARGSYNEQFF.

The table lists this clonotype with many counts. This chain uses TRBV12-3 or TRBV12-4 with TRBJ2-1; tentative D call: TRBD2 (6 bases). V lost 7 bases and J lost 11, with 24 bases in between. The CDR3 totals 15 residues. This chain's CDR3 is CASTQELAGRAQQFF. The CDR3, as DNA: TGTGCCAGCACCCAAGAACTAGCCGGTCGAGCACAGCAGTTCTTC.

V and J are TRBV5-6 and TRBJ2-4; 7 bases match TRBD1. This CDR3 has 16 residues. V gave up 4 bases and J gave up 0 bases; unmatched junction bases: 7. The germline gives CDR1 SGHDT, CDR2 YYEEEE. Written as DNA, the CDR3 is TGTGCCAGCAGCCTCGGGACAGCGCTAGCCAAAAACATTCAGTACTTC. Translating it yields CASSLGTALAKNIQYF.

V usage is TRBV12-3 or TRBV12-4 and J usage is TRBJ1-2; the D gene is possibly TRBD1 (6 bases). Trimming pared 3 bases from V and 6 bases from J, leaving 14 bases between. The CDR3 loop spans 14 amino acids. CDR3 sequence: CASSFGTPGDGYTF. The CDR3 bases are TGTGCCAGCAGTTTCGGGACACCGGGCGATGGCTACACCTTC.

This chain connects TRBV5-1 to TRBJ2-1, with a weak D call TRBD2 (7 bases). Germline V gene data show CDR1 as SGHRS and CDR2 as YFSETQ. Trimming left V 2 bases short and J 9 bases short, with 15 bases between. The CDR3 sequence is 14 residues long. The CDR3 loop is CASSFLGGASEQFF. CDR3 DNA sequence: TGCGCCAGCAGCTTTCTGGGGGGGGCGAGTGAGCAGTTCTTC.